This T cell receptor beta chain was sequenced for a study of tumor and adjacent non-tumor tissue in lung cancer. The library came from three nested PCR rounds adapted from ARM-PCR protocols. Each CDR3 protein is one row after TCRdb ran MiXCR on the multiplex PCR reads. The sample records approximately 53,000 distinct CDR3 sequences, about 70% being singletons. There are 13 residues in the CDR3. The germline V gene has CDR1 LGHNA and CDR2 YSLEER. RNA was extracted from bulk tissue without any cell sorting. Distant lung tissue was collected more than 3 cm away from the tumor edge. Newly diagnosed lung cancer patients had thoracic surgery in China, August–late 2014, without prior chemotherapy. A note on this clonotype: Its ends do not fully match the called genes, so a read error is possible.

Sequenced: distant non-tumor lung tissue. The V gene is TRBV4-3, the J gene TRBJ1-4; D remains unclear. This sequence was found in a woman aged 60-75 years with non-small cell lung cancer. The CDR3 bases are TGCGCCAGCAGCCACTACCCGGGTGAAAAACTGCTTTTT. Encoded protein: CASSHYPGEKLLF.